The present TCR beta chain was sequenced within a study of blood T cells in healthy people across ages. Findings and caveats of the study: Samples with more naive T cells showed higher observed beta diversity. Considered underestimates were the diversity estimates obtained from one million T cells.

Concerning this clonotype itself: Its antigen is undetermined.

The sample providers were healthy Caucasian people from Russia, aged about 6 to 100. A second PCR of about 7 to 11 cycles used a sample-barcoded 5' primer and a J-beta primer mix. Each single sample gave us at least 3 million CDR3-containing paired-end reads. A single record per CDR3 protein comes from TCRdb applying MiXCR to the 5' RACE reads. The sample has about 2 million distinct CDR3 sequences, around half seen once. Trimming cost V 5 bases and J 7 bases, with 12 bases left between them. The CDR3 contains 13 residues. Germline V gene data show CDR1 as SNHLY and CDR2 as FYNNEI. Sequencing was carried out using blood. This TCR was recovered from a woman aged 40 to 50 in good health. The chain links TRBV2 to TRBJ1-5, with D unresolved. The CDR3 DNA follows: TGTGCCAGCAGTATTGGTTTGTGGCAGCCCCAGCATTTT. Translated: CASSIGLWQPQHF. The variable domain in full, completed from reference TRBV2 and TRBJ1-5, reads EPEVTQTPSHQVTQMGQEVILRCVPISNHLYFYWYRQILGQKVEFLVSFYNNEISEKSEIFDDQFSVERPDGSNFTLKIRSTKLEDSAMYFCASSIGLWQPQHFGDGTRLSIL.